This is a list of T cell receptor beta chains from one sample in a study of Ad26.COV2.S vaccination and SARS-CoV-2 variants. Assay used: immunoSEQ multiplex PCR; TCRdb lists only in-frame clones, some missing. The sample carries about 350,000 clones, around 88% recorded once. Material: peripheral blood, obtained in a trial of Ad26.COV2.S vaccine versus placebo. Receptor source: a person between 18 and 65 years old who received the Ad26.COV2.S COVID-19 vaccine or a placebo. CDR3s include the opening cysteine and the closing phenylalanine or tryptophan. The D gene is left open where the match is weak. Expanded clones are given a class, and other clones once, few, many or no size at all.

>TRBJ2-7|TRBV11-1|.|TRBD2
CASSAGGTDEQYF
TGTGCCAGCAGCGCGGGAGGAACGGACGAGCAGTACTTC
>TRBJ2-3|TRBV6-6|.|.
CASSYSARSGTDTQYF
TGTGCCAGCAGTTACTCGGCCCGGTCGGGGACAGATACGCAGTATTTT
>TRBJ2-2|TRBV29-1|.|TRBD2
CSVTSGGSFGELFF
TGCAGCGTTACTAGCGGGGGCTCATTCGGGGAGCTGTTTTTT
>TRBJ2-7|TRBV28|.|TRBD1
CASSLGTGRPQVGEQYF
TGTGCCAGCAGTTTGGGGACAGGTCGCCCCCAGGTGGGGGAGCAGTACTTC
>TRBJ1-5|TRBV4-2|few|TRBD1
CASSLGQNNQPQHF
TGTGCCAGCAGCCTGGGACAGAACAATCAGCCCCAGCATTTT
>TRBJ1-1|TRBV19|.|.
CASTQGHTGTEAFF
TGTGCCAGTACCCAAGGACATACGGGTACTGAAGCTTTCTTT
>TRBJ1-2|TRBV2|.|TRBD1
CATPEGTVSRVYGYTF
TGTGCCACCCCTGAAGGGACAGTTTCTCGGGTCTATGGCTACACCTTC
>TRBJ2-2|TRBV7-9|.|TRBD2
CASSSRTSGNTGELFF
TGTGCCAGCAGCTCTCGGACTAGCGGGAACACCGGGGAGCTGTTTTTT
>TRBJ1-2|TRBV28|.|.
CASNQQRGSYGYTF
TGTGCCAGCAACCAACAGAGGGGTAGCTATGGCTACACCTTC
>TRBJ2-7|TRBV9|.|TRBD1
CASSPRQGTYEQYF
TGTGCCAGCAGCCCTAGACAGGGGACCTACGAGCAGTACTTC
>TRBJ1-1|TRBV2|.|.
CASSEVTARGSPFEAFF
TGTGCCAGCAGTGAAGTAACGGCCAGGGGATCCCCATTTGAAGCTTTCTTT
>TRBJ1-2|TRBV18|.|TRBD1
CASSPTTGDYGYTF
TGTGCCAGCTCGCCAACGACAGGGGACTATGGCTACACCTTC
>TRBJ2-1|TRBV7-3|.|TRBD2
CASSLSGGALYEQFF
TGTGCCAGCAGCTTGAGCGGGGGGGCTCTCTATGAGCAGTTCTTC
>TRBJ2-5|TRBV28|once|TRBD2
CASSLGGLAGVSETQYF
TGTGCCAGCAGTTTAGGGGGACTAGCGGGAGTGTCAGAGACCCAGTACTTC
>TRBJ1-4|TRBV19|.|.
CASSIRLLNEKLFF
TGTGCCAGTAGTATTCGCCTCCTCAATGAAAAACTGTTTTTT
>TRBJ2-3|TRBV3-1/TRBV3-2|.|TRBD2
CASSRPSGSGRDTQYF
TGTGCCAGCAGCCGACCCAGCGGGAGCGGGCGAGATACGCAGTATTTT
>TRBJ2-7|TRBV2|once|.
CASSGTYEQYF
TGTGCCAGCAGTGGGACCTACGAGCAGTACTTC
>TRBJ2-3|TRBV28|once|.
CASSLKVPDTQYF
TGTGCCAGCAGTTTAAAGGTTCCAGATACGCAGTATTTT
>TRBJ2-1|TRBV27|.|TRBD2
CASSLGSGGNYNEQFF
TGTGCCAGCAGTTTGGGTAGCGGGGGGAATTACAATGAGCAGTTCTTC
>TRBJ2-7|TRBV4-3|.|.
CASSQDITGYEQYF
TGCGCCAGCAGCCAAGATATCACGGGCTACGAGCAGTACTTC
>TRBJ1-2|TRBV6-5|few|.
CASRGSSGYTF
TGTGCCAGTCGGGGATCATCTGGCTACACCTTC
>TRBJ2-1|TRBV18|.|.
CASSPGLVNNEQFF
TGTGCCAGCTCACCAGGGCTAGTCAACAATGAGCAGTTCTTC
>TRBJ1-1|TRBV5-4|few|.
CASSNMNTEAFF
TGTGCCAGCAGCAATATGAACACTGAAGCTTTCTTT
>TRBJ1-1|TRBV19|.|.
CASSISLGPEAFF
TGTGCCAGTAGTATTTCGTTGGGCCCTGAAGCTTTCTTT
>TRBJ1-1|TRBV10-2|.|.
CASSTAGEKRDTEAFF
TGCGCCAGCAGCACCGCGGGAGAGAAAAGGGACACTGAAGCTTTCTTT
>TRBJ1-1|TRBV5-1|.|.
CASSLLGTPMNTEAFF
TGCGCCAGCAGCTTGCTAGGGACACCCATGAACACTGAAGCTTTCTTT
>TRBJ1-2|TRBV2|.|TRBD1
CASSEGGTGVYYGYTF
TGTGCCAGCAGTGAAGGCGGGACAGGGGTTTACTATGGCTACACCTTC
>TRBJ2-1|TRBV5-1|.|TRBD1
CASSLSGTGEGHEQFF
TGCGCCAGCAGCCTATCCGGGACAGGGGAAGGGCATGAGCAGTTCTTC
>TRBJ1-3|TRBV4-2|.|.
CASSQDRSGSGNTIYF
TGTGCCAGCAGCCAAGACCGCTCCGGCTCTGGAAACACCATATATTTT
>TRBJ2-7|TRBV7-9|.|.
CASSSKASYEQYF
TGTGCCAGCAGCTCAAAGGCCTCCTACGAGCAGTACTTC
>TRBJ2-1|TRBV30|.|TRBD2
CAWSGTSGSGEQFF
TGTGCCTGGAGCGGGACTAGCGGGAGTGGTGAGCAGTTCTTC
>TRBJ2-1|TRBV19|.|TRBD2
CASSRTSGYNEQFF
TGTGCCAGTTCCCGGACTAGCGGTTACAATGAGCAGTTCTTC
>TRBJ2-7|TRBV12-5|.|.
CASVGISTYEQYF
TGTGCTAGTGTGGGGATATCAACCTACGAGCAGTACTTC
>TRBJ2-2|TRBV30|.|.
CAWSKARTGELFF
TGTGCCTGGAGTAAGGCCCGCACCGGGGAGCTGTTTTTT
>TRBJ2-1|TRBV5-1|.|.
CASSLTFSYNEQFF
TGCGCCAGCAGCTTAACTTTCTCCTACAATGAGCAGTTCTTC
>TRBJ2-7|TRBV7-2|.|TRBD1
CASSKTGQLFYEQYF
TGTGCCAGCAGCAAGACGGGACAGCTTTTCTACGAGCAGTACTTC
>TRBJ2-7|TRBV6-5|.|TRBD1
CASYQGAHEQYF
TGTGCCAGCTATCAGGGGGCCCACGAGCAGTACTTC
>TRBJ1-1|TRBV5-1|.|.
CASSAGANTEAFF
TGCGCCAGCAGTGCGGGCGCGAACACTGAAGCTTTCTTT
>TRBJ2-7|TRBV4-3|.|.
CASSLRDKDYEQYF
TGCGCCAGCAGCCTCCGGGACAAGGACTACGAGCAGTACTTC
>TRBJ2-7|TRBV7-3|.|.
CASSLKASAEQYF
TGTGCCAGCAGCTTAAAGGCTTCAGCCGAGCAGTACTTC
>TRBJ2-1|TRBV7-9|.|TRBD1
CASTRDSSYNEQFF
TGTGCCAGCACCCGGGACAGTTCTTACAATGAGCAGTTCTTC
>TRBJ1-5|TRBV2|.|.
CASSIQGLNNQPQHF
TGTGCCAGCAGTATACAGGGCTTGAACAATCAGCCCCAGCATTTT
>TRBJ2-1|TRBV11-2|.|.
CASSRVREALNEQFF
TGTGCCAGCAGCCGAGTACGGGAAGCCCTCAATGAGCAGTTCTTC
>TRBJ2-7|TRBV6-5|.|.
CASSYSGLQEQYF
TGTGCCAGCAGTTACTCGGGGCTTCAGGAGCAGTACTTC
>TRBJ2-7|TRBV28|.|.
CASSLMEGLTSYEQYF
TGTGCCAGCAGTTTAATGGAGGGGTTAACCTCCTACGAGCAGTACTTC
>TRBJ1-1|TRBV25-1|.|.
CASSPGGPRRAFF
TGTGCCAGCAGCCCTGGGGGCCCCAGGAGGGCTTTCTTT
>TRBJ2-7|TRBV2|.|TRBD1
CASSLDPGQTYEQYF
TGTGCCAGCTCCCTAGATCCGGGACAGACCTACGAGCAGTACTTC
>TRBJ1-1|TRBV18|once|.
CASSWGYQNTEAFF
TGTGCCAGCTCATGGGGGTACCAGAACACTGAAGCTTTCTTT
>TRBJ2-1|TRBV11-2|.|.
CASGSLRSYNEQFF
TGTGCCAGCGGAAGCTTGAGGTCCTACAATGAGCAGTTCTTC
>TRBJ2-3|TRBV6-2/TRBV6-3|.|.
CASSYSDSSDTQYF
TGTGCCAGCAGTTACTCGGACTCCTCAGATACGCAGTATTTT
>TRBJ1-2|TRBV5-1|.|TRBD1
CASGTGTNYGYTF
TGCGCCAGCGGGACAGGGACTAACTATGGCTACACCTTC
>TRBJ1-5|TRBV6-5|.|.
CASSPLRGNQPQHF
TGTGCCAGCAGTCCCCTCAGGGGCAATCAGCCCCAGCATTTT
>TRBJ2-7|TRBV27|.|.
CASSFGITYEQYF
TGTGCCAGCAGTTTCGGCATTACCTACGAGCAGTACTTC
>TRBJ1-1|TRBV27|.|.
CASSSRSFLGNTEAFF
TGTGCCAGCAGTTCCCGGAGCTTCCTGGGGAACACTGAAGCTTTCTTT
>TRBJ2-7|TRBV28|many|.
CASSTTRQGPSYEQYF
TGTGCCAGCAGCACCACCCGGCAGGGGCCATCCTACGAGCAGTACTTC
>TRBJ1-2|TRBV19|.|TRBD1
CASIAQPGQIYGYTF
TGTGCCAGTATAGCCCAACCGGGACAGATCTATGGCTACACCTTC
>TRBJ1-6|TRBV30|few|.
CAWGLNNSPLHF
TGTGCCTGGGGATTGAATAATTCACCCCTCCACTTT